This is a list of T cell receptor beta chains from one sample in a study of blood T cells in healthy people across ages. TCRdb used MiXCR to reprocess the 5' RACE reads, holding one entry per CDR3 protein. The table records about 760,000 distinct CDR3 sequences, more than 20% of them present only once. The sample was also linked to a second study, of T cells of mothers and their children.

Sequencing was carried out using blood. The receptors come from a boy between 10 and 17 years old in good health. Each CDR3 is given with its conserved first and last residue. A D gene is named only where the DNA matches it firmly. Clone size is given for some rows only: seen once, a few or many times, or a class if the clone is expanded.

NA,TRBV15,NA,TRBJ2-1,CATSRDSGEGGQFF,TGTGCCACCAGCAGAGATTCAGGGGAGGGAGGGCAGTTCTTC
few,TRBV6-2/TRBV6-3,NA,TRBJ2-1,CTSSFPGAYNEQFF,TGTACCAGCAGTTTTCCGGGGGCCTACAATGAGCAGTTCTTC
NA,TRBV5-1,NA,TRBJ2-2,CASSFGSNTGELFF,TGCGCCAGCAGCTTCGGTTCGAACACCGGGGAGCTGTTTTTT
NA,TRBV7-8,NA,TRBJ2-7,CASSLGQQSYEQYF,TGTGCCAGCAGCTTAGGGCAGCAGTCATACGAGCAGTACTTC
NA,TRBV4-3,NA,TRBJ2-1,CASSQGTESSYNEQFF,TGCGCCAGCAGCCAAGGCACCGAGAGCTCCTACAATGAGCAGTTCTTC
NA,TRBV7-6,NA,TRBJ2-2,CASSLEGQAARAGELFF,TGTGCCAGCAGCTTAGAGGGTCAAGCGGCAAGAGCCGGGGAGCTGTTTTTT
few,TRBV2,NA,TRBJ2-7,CASFGGGAEQYF,TGTGCCAGCTTTGGCGGGGGCGCCGAGCAGTACTTC
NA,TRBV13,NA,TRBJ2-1,CASSPRDREDYNEQFF,TGTGCCAGCAGCCCTCGAGACAGGGAGGATTACAATGAGCAGTTCTTC
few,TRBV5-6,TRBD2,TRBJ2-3,CASSLLASGVLSTDTQYF,TGTGCCAGCAGCTTGTTGGCTAGCGGGGTCCTTAGCACAGATACGCAGTATTTT
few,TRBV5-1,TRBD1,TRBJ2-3,CASSRGTDRSNTDTQYF,TGCGCCAGCAGCCGGGGTACGGACAGGAGTAACACAGATACGCAGTATTTT
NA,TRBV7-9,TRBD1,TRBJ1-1,CASSPIDRVGGTEAFF,TGTGCCAGCAGCCCAATCGACAGGGTAGGAGGCACTGAAGCTTTCTTT
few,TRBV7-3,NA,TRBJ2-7,CASSSVTGGEQYF,TGTGCCAGCAGCTCGGTGACAGGAGGTGAGCAGTACTTC
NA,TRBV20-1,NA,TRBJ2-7,CSAPGPVSSYEQYF,TGCAGTGCTCCCGGGCCGGTATCCTCCTACGAGCAGTACTTC
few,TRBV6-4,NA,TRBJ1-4,CAWHEKLFF,TGTGCTTGGCATGAAAAACTGTTTTTT
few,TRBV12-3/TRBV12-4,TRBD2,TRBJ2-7,CASSGGSVGRDEQYF,TGTGCCAGCAGTGGGGGCTCTGTCGGGAGGGACGAGCAGTACTTC
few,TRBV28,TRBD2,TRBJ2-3,CASTQGLAGGLRTDTQYF,TGTGCCAGCACCCAGGGACTAGCGGGAGGTTTAAGGACAGATACGCAGTATTTT